The clone carrying this T cell receptor (beta chain) was counted only a few times. The antigen is undetermined. The sample is drawn from a study of T-cell reconstitution after alpha-beta-depleted transplantation in children. Study-level findings and limits: T-cell counts and diversity at one year following transplant were attributed mainly to newly produced T cells.

During its preparation, the TCRbeta library received unique molecular identifiers. One entry per CDR3 protein, called by TCRdb with MiXCR from the PCR reads. The sample holds approximately 520,000 distinct CDR3 sequences; 9.5% to 12% are singletons and the top ten take 12% to 15%. This clonotype was sampled from a female patient between 2 and 15 years old who had a stem cell transplant for aplastic anemia, so the T cells may come from the graft donor. The source was PBMCs, mostly from graft donor cells, collected 180 days after TCRalphabeta/CD19-depleted stem cell transplant.

The DNA for the CDR3 is TGTGCCACCAGCAGATCCTACCAGGGACAGTTCCAAGAGACCCAGTACTTC. This encodes CATSRSYQGQFQETQYF. The chain combines TRBV15 with TRBJ2-5; 7 positions match TRBD1. Germline V gene data show CDR1 as LNHNV and CDR2 as YYDKDF (reference sequence). CDR3 length: 17 residues. The V and J ends lost 2 bases and 1 base, in that order; junction bases with no gene match: 10.